The rows below give T cell receptor beta chains drawn from one sample of a study of CXCR3-negative and CXCR3-positive naive CD8 T cells. From the 5' RACE reads, TCRdb lists one entry per CDR3 protein and no DNA. The sample data list over 95,000 distinct CDR3 sequences. The source material was naive CXCR3+ CD8+ T cells from blood. The receptor source for this set is a human donor in good health. Some clones in this sample may be carry-over from other donors' samples. Each CDR3 is given with its conserved first and last residue.

TRBV19	14	TRBJ1-1	CASSPQGGGTEAFF
TRBV7-6	16	TRBJ2-1	CASSLEVAGGLNEQFF
TRBV13	14	TRBJ2-4	CASSMREAKNIQYF
TRBV12-3/TRBV12-4	14	TRBJ2-1	CASSPGLAATEQFF
TRBV2	14	TRBJ2-1	CASRGTGGRNEQFF
TRBV27	13	TRBJ1-1	CASSIGTGYEAFF
TRBV6-2/TRBV6-3	11	TRBJ1-5	CANRDNQPQHF
TRBV30	13	TRBJ1-1	CAWEGEMNTEAFF
TRBV9	16	TRBJ2-1	CASSPPGGPVYNEQFF
TRBV27	13	TRBJ2-1	CASSLSWMNEQFF
TRBV4-1	12	TRBJ1-1	CASSQGSSEAFF
TRBV29-1	16	TRBJ2-2	CSVELAGAENTGELFF
TRBV28	17	TRBJ2-5	CASSLMGTGAIQETQYF
TRBV5-6	15	TRBJ2-1	CASSFNGKSYNEQFF
TRBV7-2	16	TRBJ2-5	CASVPLGTSGQETQYF
TRBV14	17	TRBJ2-7	CASSLTAPGLKLYEQYF
TRBV20-1	12	TRBJ2-7	CSGRQGTYEQYF
TRBV5-1	15	TRBJ2-7	CASSLDGTGLYEQYF
TRBV6-5	13	TRBJ2-1	CASSYGMINEQFF
TRBV5-6	16	TRBJ2-1	CASSWTSGGARDEQFF